The text below deals with one T cell receptor beta chain. This specimen comes from a study of OX40 agonist ivuxolimab in advanced cancers. The CDR3 is 13 residues long. Germline V lookup: CDR1 GTSNPN, CDR2 SVGIG (reference sequence). V shed 4 bases and J shed 5 bases, with 14 bases lying between them. The protocol was immunoSEQ multiplex PCR, while the TCRdb copy is restricted to in-frame clones and leaves out a portion. This sample has 66,000 or so clones, with 82% found just once. The clonotype originates from an adult with an advanced solid tumor such as melanoma, head and neck, liver or kidney cancer. This chain links TRBV30 with TRBJ1-2; weak D call: TRBD1 (5 bases). The starting material was CD4+ or CD8+ T cells sorted from blood, obtained in a trial of the OX40 agonist ivuxolimab. CDR3 sequence: CAWTGLSRYGYTF. The CDR3 nucleotides read TGTGCCTGGACAGGGTTGAGTCGGTATGGCTACACCTTC.